This passage covers 16 T cell receptor beta chains from one sample sequenced in a study of radiotherapy plus CTLA-4 blockade in lung cancer (dated by TCRdb to the late 2010s). The library was produced with the immunoSEQ multiplex PCR assay. This immuneACCESS table, as held by TCRdb, lists in-frame sequences with V and J called but not all clones. Of the missing ones, under half trace to an unresolved V gene in checked studies; the others have no known cause. This sample is represented by tens of thousands of clones; over 65% of them were singletons. 3.5% to 4.5% of the sample is held by the ten biggest clonotypes. This sample comprised peripheral blood, obtained from a patient treated with radiotherapy plus ipilimumab. These receptors all stem from a human donor with non-small cell lung cancer who had a partial response to radiotherapy plus ipilimumab.

The V gene is TRBV28, the J gene TRBJ1-1; D gene uncertain. Germline V gene sequence: CDR1 MDHEN, CDR2 SYDVKM. This CDR3 contains 12 residues. Between the trimmed V and J ends, which lost 6 bases and 4 bases, there was a span of 9 bases. The CDR3, as DNA: TGTGCCAGCAGGTACACATCCACTGAAGCTTTCTTT. Translated: CASRYTSTEAFF.

V is TRBV7-6 and J is TRBJ2-7, with TRBD1 as a possible D gene (6 bases). CDR1 SGHVS and CDR2 FNYEAQ come from the germline V gene. V was pared by 5 bases and J by 2 bases, with 19 bases between. The CDR3 totals 16 residues. CDR3 loop: CASSPIRGSNTYEQYF. The CDR3 DNA sequence: TGTGCCAGCAGCCCTATAAGGGGGAGTAACACCTACGAGCAGTACTTC.

The V call is TRBV28, the J call TRBJ1-2, with D perhaps TRBD1 (6 bases). The CDR3 consists of 14 residues. The germline V gene has CDR1 MDHEN and CDR2 SYDVKM. The V end lost 2 bases, the J end lost 6 bases, and 13 bases lay between the germline ends. CDR3 loop: CASSLPQGLDGYTF. The CDR3 DNA reads as TGTGCCAGCAGTTTACCACAGGGCTTGGATGGCTACACCTTC.

V and J are TRBV7-6 and TRBJ2-7; no definite D call. Germline CDR1 and CDR2: SGHVS and FNYEAQ. The CDR3 contains 14 residues. Trimming cost V 1 base and J 5 bases, with 12 bases left between them. This CDR3 reads CASSLGGPSHEQYF. DNA for the CDR3: TGTGCCAGCAGCTTAGGTGGGCCTTCTCACGAGCAGTACTTC.

The V gene is TRBV5-6, the J gene TRBJ2-5, with 11 bases identical to TRBD2. Per germline, CDR1 SGHDT and CDR2 YYEEEE. Trimming took 0 bases from V and 5 from J; bases not matched to a gene: 6. The CDR3 is 16 residues long. As DNA, the CDR3 is TGTGCCAGCAGCTTGGGTGTTAGCGGGGGGGCCGAGACCCAGTACTTC. As protein: CASSLGVSGGAETQYF.

This clone came up a few times. This chain links TRBV5-1 with TRBJ2-7; maybe TRBD1 (6 bases). Germline CDR1 SGHRS, CDR2 YFSETQ. The CDR3 totals 15 residues. V was clipped by 2 bases and J by 5 bases, with 17 bases between them. In nucleotides, the CDR3 is TGCGCCAGCAGCTTTGTTACAGGGAGACTCGACGAGCAGTACTTC. Amino acid sequence: CASSFVTGRLDEQYF.

The gene calls are TRBV6-1 and TRBJ1-4; 9 positions match TRBD1. Germline-derived CDR1 and CDR2 are MNHNS and SASEGT. Unmatched junction bases numbered 2, after V lost 6 bases and J lost 6 bases. The CDR3 has 13 residues. The CDR3 DNA is TGTGCCAGCAGGAGGACAGGGGATGAAAAACTGTTTTTT. Its translation: CASRRTGDEKLFF.

The rearrangement uses TRBV27 and TRBJ2-2; no clear D gene. This CDR3 has 15 residues. CDR1 and CDR2 from the germline V gene are MNHEY and SMNVEV (reference sequence). Trimming took 3 bases from V and 0 from J, leaving 8 bases between them. The CDR3 loop is CASSFASANTGELFF. The DNA of the CDR3 is TGTGCCAGCAGTTTCGCCAGTGCGAACACCGGGGAGCTGTTTTTT.

This clone was observed a few times. This chain connects TRBV4-3 to TRBJ2-7; the match to TRBD1 covers 7 bases. CDR3 size: 18 residues. Germline lookup yields CDR1 LGHNA and CDR2 YSLEER. The trim removed 0 bases at V and 2 bases at J, leaving 13 bases unmatched. The CDR3 sequence is CASSQEYWQGVATYEQYF. The CDR3, as DNA: TGCGCCAGCAGCCAAGAATATTGGCAGGGGGTAGCAACCTACGAGCAGTACTTC.

This chain links TRBV10-3 with TRBJ1-1, with D hard to call. Germline V gene data show CDR1 as ENHRY and CDR2 as SYGVKD. V gave up 10 bases and J gave up 0 bases, with 15 bases separating them. This CDR3 comprises 14 residues. The CDR3 loop is CATLGEIMNTEAFF. CDR3 nucleotide sequence: TGTGCCACCCTCGGAGAAATTATGAACACTGAAGCTTTCTTT.

The chain is built from TRBV5-1 and TRBJ2-5; 10 bases agree with TRBD2. This CDR3 region has 16 residues. With V trimmed by 4 bases and J by 5 bases, 11 bases remained unmatched. From germline, CDR1 is SGHRS and CDR2 YFSETQ. The CDR3 DNA reads as TGCGCCAGCAGCCCGGCCCAGCGGGGGGGCGGCGAGACCCAGTACTTC. Translating it yields CASSPAQRGGGETQYF.

V is TRBV5-4 and J is TRBJ2-5; 7 bases are a match to TRBD2. This CDR3 is 12 amino acids long. Germline CDR1 reads SGHNT; CDR2 reads YYREEE (reference sequence). V was clipped by 6 bases and J by 5 bases; unmatched bases: 4. Here the CDR3 DNA reads TGTGCCAGCACCGGGGGAGGGGAGACCCAGTACTTC. It yields the protein CASTGGGETQYF. The complete variable domain, with remaining parts taken from reference TRBV5-4 and TRBJ2-5, reads ETGVTQSPTHLIKTRGQQVTLRCSSQSGHNTVSWYQQALGQGPQFIFQYYREEENGRGNFPPRFSGLQFPNYSSELNVNALELDDSALYLCASTGGGETQYFGPGTRLLVL.

This chain links TRBV9 with TRBJ1-1; D is perhaps TRBD1 (5 bases). CDR3 length equals 14 residues. V lost 4 bases to trimming and J lost 1 base, with 11 bases between them. Per the germline V gene, CDR1 is SGDLS and CDR2 is YYNGEE. The CDR3 DNA is TGTGCCAGCAGCTTATACGGACAGAACACTGAAGCTTTCTTT. Translated, it gives CASSLYGQNTEAFF.

This chain connects TRBV11-2 to TRBJ1-2; D not certain. Germline-derived CDR1 and CDR2 are SGHAT and FQNNGV. The V end lost 3 bases, the J end lost 2 bases, and 7 bases lay between the germline ends. This CDR3 has 13 amino acids. The CDR3 spells CASSLGNNYGYTF. CDR3 in DNA: TGTGCCAGCAGCTTGGGCAACAACTATGGCTACACCTTC.

Remarks on this clone: The identical CDR3 is also encoded by other nucleotide sequences in the sample. This rearrangement joins TRBV7-8 to TRBJ2-5, with D perhaps matching TRBD2 (6 bases). V was pared by 5 bases and J by 4 bases, with 11 bases between. The CDR3 is made up of 13 amino acids. The germline CDR1 and CDR2 sequences are SGHVS and FQNEAQ. Here the CDR3 reads CASSQDYGETQYF. CDR3 DNA sequence: TGTGCCAGCAGCCAGGACTACGGAGAGACCCAGTACTTC.

V and J are TRBV19 and TRBJ1-6; D not resolved. This CDR3 region has 13 residues. Germline values: CDR1 LNHDA, CDR2 SQIVND (reference sequence). Between the trimmed V and J ends, which lost 5 bases and 7 bases, there was a span of 9 bases. The chain's CDR3 is CASSSPTNSPLHF. CDR3 coding DNA: TGTGCCAGTAGTTCCCCTACCAATTCACCCCTCCACTTT.